This T cell receptor beta chain was sequenced during a study of neoadjuvant nivolumab and ipilimumab in lung cancer (dated by TCRdb to the early 2020s). Regarding the research as a whole: Nivolumab was administered intravenously at 3 mg/kg on days 1, 15 and 29, and in the combination arm ipilimumab 1 mg/kg was added on day 1 only. The major pathologic response (MPR) rate in the intention-to-treat population in each study arm was designated as the primary trial endpoint. A total of around 45 patients with operable NSCLC were treated in the trial, with roughly 23 randomized to nivolumab monotherapy and roughly 20 randomized to nivolumab plus ipilimumab. TCR repertoires were compared between pretherapy (baseline) peripheral blood and tumors resected at surgery after neoadjuvant immune checkpoint blockade. Matched pretherapy and resected tumor pairs were analyzed for seven patients, of whom four received nivolumab and three received nivolumab plus ipilimumab.

The meaning of the sample's time point label: pretherapy, before neoadjuvant immune checkpoint inhibitors. Samples came from the phase 2 randomized NEOSTAR trial, which tested neoadjuvant nivolumab or nivolumab plus ipilimumab followed by surgery in operable NSCLC. V is cut by 2 bases and J by 4 bases, and the space between the germline ends is 5 bases. The CDR3 covers 12 residues, taking in both the cysteine and the phenylalanine. Of all the DNA, just the CDR3 is kept, 36 bases in frame from base 1. Taken from the germline V gene, the CDR1 and CDR2 loops are SQVTM and ANQGSEA. General conclusions and limits of the study: From pretherapy to surgery, tumor T-cell richness and clonality increased in three of three dual-therapy tumors but in only two of four nivolumab-treated tumors. No significant correlation was found between TCR clonality and pathologic tumor regression, and only one major-pathologic-response sample was available for the clonality analysis. A small number of samples underwent TCR sequencing. Pretherapy blood TCR richness correlated positively with richness in tumors resected after neoadjuvant therapy (Spearman R of about 0.82). Greater TCR richness and clonality were observed in resected tumors than in tumor-adjacent uninvolved lung, and increases were observed in more dual-therapy-treated tumors.

Receptors were amplified or captured by the immunoSEQ multiplex PCR assay. The source study handled its data this way. Repertoires were summarized by richness and clonality, and significantly expanded and contracted clones were identified between pre- and post-therapy samples. Not all clones reach the TCRdb copy of this immuneACCESS table, which keeps in-frame sequences only. Checked studies attribute under half of the gap to unresolved V genes and leave the rest unexplained. The DNA gave D and trimming, while V, J and clone size come from that table. The sample includes over 45,000 clones, with roughly 89% observed a single time. The ten largest clones add up to roughly 3.7% of the sample. On this clone itself: The clone's antigen remains unknown. Base qualities are not provided; no much larger clone lies one nucleotide away.

The rearrangement joined TRBV29-1 to TRBJ2-2; no confident D gene assignment can be made. This clonotype originated in an adult with non-small cell lung cancer. Some clones in this sample may be carry-over from other donors' samples. The input for sequencing was blood, taken before neoadjuvant nivolumab, alone or with ipilimumab. The nucleotide sequence reads as follows: TGCAGCGTTGAAACTACCACCGGGGAGCTGTTTTTT. It is translated as CSVETTTGELFF.